Listed here is a single T cell receptor beta chain. Its antigen has not been determined. No much larger clone exists at a distance of one base, and base qualities are not known. Intraepithelial and lamina propria lymphocytes were isolated from graft specimens using dithiothreitol, EDTA incubations and collagenase D digestion. Bulk TCR-beta sequencing was performed on serial intestinal graft biopsy specimens collected as late as 600 days after transplant. This sample was included in a study of graft-versus-host responses after intestinal transplantation (TCRdb year 2021). Regarding the study in general: The transplants that recipients received were multivisceral, liver-intestinal, or isolated intestinal. Of the roughly 25 intestinal transplant recipients enrolled in the cohort, one of whom was a retransplant, a few patients without pretransplant specimens were excluded. To identify alloreactive clones, pre-transplant mixed lymphocyte reaction products were sequenced and compared with unstimulated pre-transplant donor and recipient T cells. Every recipient was given anti-thymocyte globulin induction, then maintenance tacrolimus and steroids for 3 to 4 years. Donor T cell macrochimerism was defined as a peak of at least 4% donor T cells among recipient peripheral blood mononuclear cells. After intestinal transplantation, graft-versus-host and host-versus-graft alloreactive T cell clones were followed in the graft, circulation and bone marrow using bulk TCR-beta CDR3 sequencing. Rather than being sequenced by the commercial service, samples from a few later patients were sequenced in-house on an Illumina MiSeq and processed with MiXCR.

The library relied on the immunoSEQ multiplex PCR assay. High-throughput TCR-beta CDR3 sequencing of genomic DNA from most patients was performed by Adaptive Biotechnologies. The authors' pipeline ran thus. Adaptive's ImmunoSEQ software was the source of the TCR sequencing data for roughly 19 patients, while a few other patients were processed with MiXCR and VDJtools. CDR3 nucleotide sequences shared between donor and recipient were removed because their origin could not be assigned. To count as alloreactive, a clone needed at least 2-fold expansion over unstimulated cells and a minimum CFSE-low frequency of 0.002% (template counts) or 0.001% (read counts). A clone was considered mappable if detected in the sequenced pre-transplant spleen, lymph node, or MLR CFSE-low populations of the donor or recipient. Cumulative frequency of alloreactive clones was calculated as a percentage of all sequences weighted by copy number. TCRdb holds this immuneACCESS table with in-frame rearrangements only. Some clones are missing; in checked studies, unresolved V genes explain under half, and the rest has no known cause. The DNA gave D and trimming, while V, J and clone size come from that table. This sample holds 25,000 to 30,000 clones; about 80% were observed only once. Around 3.3% of the sample belongs to the ten largest clones.

Summary of the overall study and its limitations: Early after transplant, peak levels of circulating GvH clones were associated with declines in HvG clones. Patients with donor T cell macrochimerism had high GvH to HvG T cell clonal ratios in their allografts. GvH clones were found in recipient bone marrow, and some of the GvH clones appeared earlier in ileal mucosa or blood, which is consistent with an intestinal mucosal origin. The conclusions were limited by the relatively low number and heterogeneity of the intestinal transplant patients.

The CDR3 covers 13 residues, taking in both the cysteine and the phenylalanine. Just the 39-base CDR3 DNA is kept, in frame starting at base 1. The germline V gene (reference sequence) supplies CDR1 MNHEY and CDR2 SMNVEV. V lost 1 base and J lost 4 bases; the stretch between them is 4 bases long. This receptor was identified in a human patient who received an intestinal transplant, so some T cells may come from the graft donor. The input for sequencing was ileum tissue, taken 98 days after intestinal transplantation. The rearrangement joined TRBV27 to TRBJ2-2; no D gene call is confident. DNA sequence: TGTGCCAGCAGTTTATATGGCACCGGGGAGCTGTTTTTT. It translates as CASSLYGTGELFF.